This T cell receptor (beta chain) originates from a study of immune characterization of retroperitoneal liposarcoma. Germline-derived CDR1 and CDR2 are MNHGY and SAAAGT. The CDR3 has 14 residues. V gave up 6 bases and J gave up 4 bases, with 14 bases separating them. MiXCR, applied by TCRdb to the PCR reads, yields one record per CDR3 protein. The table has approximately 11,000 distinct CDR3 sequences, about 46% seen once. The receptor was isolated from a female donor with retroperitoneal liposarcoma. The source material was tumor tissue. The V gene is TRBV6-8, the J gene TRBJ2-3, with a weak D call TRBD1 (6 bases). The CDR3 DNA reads TGTGCCAGCAGAATGACAGGAGAGGCAGATACGCAGTATTTT. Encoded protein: CASRMTGEADTQYF.